Each of the 14 T cell receptor beta chains below was sequenced from the same sample in a study of identical twins listed by TCRdb under 2016. The protocol used for the library was 5' RACE. Sequencing instrument: Illumina HiSeq 2000. TCRdb redid the processing of the public reads, applying fastp at Q25 and MiXCR, and retained in-frame beta chains. Records with the same CDR3 protein are collapsed into one entry carrying the most frequent genes and DNA. In all, the sample holds 200,000 to 250,000 distinct CDR3 sequences, and roughly a tenth of those were seen once. The ten largest clones represent about a tenth of the sample. The sample comprised memory T cells sorted from blood. The cell subset or site label corresponds to: CD45RO+ enriched T cells. Receptors originate from a man aged 45-65 years in good health.

The chain employs TRBV5-1 and TRBJ1-3, with 7 positions matching TRBD1. The CDR3 runs 14 residues. Germline V gene sequence: CDR1 SGHRS, CDR2 YFSETQ. With 5 bases clipped from V and 4 bases from J, the junction kept 6 bases outside the gene matches. CDR3 in amino acids: CASRYTGAGNTIYF. CDR3 nucleotide sequence: TGCGCCAGCAGGTACACAGGGGCCGGAAACACCATATATTTT. Drawing the rest from reference TRBV5-1 and TRBJ1-3, the complete variable domain is KAGVTQTPRYLIKTRGQQVTLSCSPISGHRSVSWYQQTPGQGLQFLFEYFSETQRNKGNFPGRFSGRQFSNSRSEMNVSTLELGDSALYLCASRYTGAGNTIYFGEGSWLTVV.

This clonotype has a count of ten or more. V gene TRBV9 combines with J gene TRBJ2-7; either TRBD1 or TRBD2 may supply D (6 bases each). The germline V and J ends were trimmed by 0 bases and 0 bases, with 19 bases remaining between them. The length of the CDR3 is 18 residues. Per germline, CDR1 SGDLS and CDR2 YYNGEE. CDR3 nucleotide sequence: TGTGCCAGCAGCGTAGGTCCTTCGAGGGGGACTCGCTCCTACGAGCAGTACTTC. Its translation: CASSVGPSRGTRSYEQYF.

This clonotype came up a few times. The chain couples TRBV5-1 to TRBJ2-5, with 13 bases matching TRBD2. Germline-derived CDR1 and CDR2 are SGHRS and YFSETQ. Trimming at V came to 2 bases and at J to 5 bases, leaving 9 bases not matched to a gene. The CDR3 runs 17 residues. As DNA, the CDR3 is TGCGCCAGCAGCTTCGGGACTAGCGGGGCCGAACGGGAGACCCAGTACTTC. It yields the protein CASSFGTSGAERETQYF.

This clonotype occurred many times. The chain carries TRBV4-1 and TRBJ2-5; D ambiguous. This CDR3 region has 12 residues. Germline CDR1 MGHRA, CDR2 YSYEKL. Trimming cost V 6 bases and J 4 bases, with 9 bases left between them. DNA of the CDR3: TGCGCCAGCAGTTCTCCCCTAGAGACCCAGTACTTC. Its translation is CASSSPLETQYF.

This clonotype was seen a handful of times. The gene calls are TRBV5-1 and TRBJ1-2; D perhaps matches TRBD1 (5 bases). V was clipped by 0 bases and J by 3 bases, with 12 bases between them. The germline gives CDR1 SGHRS, CDR2 YFSETQ. The CDR3 is 15 amino acids. CDR3 sequence (DNA): TGCGCCAGCAGCTTGGGCGCGGGACGGGACTATGGCTACACCTTC. Its protein is CASSLGAGRDYGYTF. The full variable domain, its missing parts supplied by reference TRBV5-1 and TRBJ1-2, is KAGVTQTPRYLIKTRGQQVTLSCSPISGHRSVSWYQQTPGQGLQFLFEYFSETQRNKGNFPGRFSGRQFSNSRSEMNVSTLELGDSALYLCASSLGAGRDYGYTFGSGTRLTVV.

The chain combines TRBV11-2 with TRBJ2-5; a weak D match, TRBD1 (7 bases). V dropped 0 bases and J dropped 3 bases, with 17 bases sitting between them. The CDR3 extends over 17 amino acids. Germline V CDR1 and CDR2: SGHAT, FQNNGV. In nucleotides, the CDR3 is TGTGCCAGCAGCTTAGATTGGCAGGGGGGAAAAAAAGAGACCCAGTACTTC. It yields the protein CASSLDWQGGKKETQYF.

This clonotype was seen many times. The rearrangement uses TRBV6-2 or TRBV6-3 and TRBJ1-6, with TRBD1 matching 9 bases. Germline V gene data show CDR1 as MNHEY and CDR2 as SVGEGT. J lost 10 bases, V lost 6 bases, and 7 bases had no gene match. This CDR3 is 14 amino acids long. As DNA, the CDR3 is TGTGCCAGCAGCAAAGGACAGGGGTACTCACCCCTCCACTTT. As protein: CASSKGQGYSPLHF.

This clonotype was seen a handful of times. The rearrangement links TRBV10-3 to TRBJ2-1, with unresolved D. Germline V gene lookup returns CDR1 ENHRY and CDR2 SYGVKD. The CDR3 covers 16 residues. Between the trimmed V and J ends, which lost 4 bases and 1 base, there was a span of 14 bases. CDR3 coding DNA: TGTGCCATCAGTGTAGCTCCCTCGACGTCCTACAATGAGCAGTTCTTC. The encoded protein is CAISVAPSTSYNEQFF.

This clonotype occurred many times. V gene TRBV7-2 combines with J gene TRBJ1-1; D call uncertain. Germline V gene sequence: CDR1 SGHTA, CDR2 FQGNSA. The V and J ends lost 2 bases and 4 bases respectively, with 5 bases between them. The CDR3 contains 12 residues. The CDR3 reads CASSLSSTEAFF. DNA of the CDR3: TGTGCCAGCAGCTTATCCAGCACTGAAGCTTTCTTT.

This clonotype has at least ten counts. This chain connects TRBV9 to TRBJ2-1; possibly TRBD2 for D (6 bases). Trimming pared 2 bases from V and 1 base from J, leaving 13 bases between. CDR3 length equals 16 residues. The germline CDR1 and CDR2 sequences are SGDLS and YYNGEE. CDR3 bases: TGTGCCAGCAGCGTTTTGGACTATGCATCCTACAATGAGCAGTTCTTC. Translated: CASSVLDYASYNEQFF. Combining the CDR3 with reference TRBV9 and TRBJ2-1 gives the whole variable domain DSGVTQTPKHLITATGQRVTLRCSPRSGDLSVYWYQQSLDQGLQFLIQYYNGEERAKGNILERFSAQQFPDLHSELNLSSLELGDSALYFCASSVLDYASYNEQFFGPGTRLTVL.

This clonotype was counted ten times or more. The chain uses TRBV4-3 and TRBJ2-1; D possibly corresponds to TRBD2 (5 bases). CDR3 length: 16 residues. Per the germline V gene, CDR1 is LGHNA and CDR2 is YSLEER. V lost 0 bases, J lost 4 bases, and 13 bases lay in between. CDR3 bases: TGCGCCAGCAGCCAAGATAGGAGGACTGGTTACAATGAGCAGTTCTTC. It specifies CASSQDRRTGYNEQFF.

The chain combines TRBV7-2 with TRBJ1-4; D is unclear. The germline CDR1 and CDR2 sequences are SGHTA and FQGNSA. Trimming left V 4 bases short and J 10 bases short, with 10 bases between. The CDR3 has 12 residues. DNA of the CDR3: TGTGCCAGCAGCTCAGCCGGCCGAAAACTGTTTTTT. Its translation is CASSSAGRKLFF.

The rearrangement links TRBV20-1 to TRBJ1-1; the D is unclear. Germline loops: CDR1 DFQATT, CDR2 SNEGSKA (reference sequence). Trimming took 5 bases from V and 5 from J, leaving 15 bases between them. CDR3 length: 13 amino acids. CDR3 bases: TGCAGTGCTCGGAGGACCGGCGGTACTGAAGCTTTCTTT. This encodes CSARRTGGTEAFF.

V is TRBV7-8 and J is TRBJ1-2; 7 nucleotides match TRBD1. The CDR3 consists of 14 residues. Germline CDR1 SGHVS, CDR2 FQNEAQ. The V gene end was trimmed by 1 base and the J gene end by 2 bases; junction bases not matched to a gene: 1. The CDR3 DNA follows: TGTGCCAGCAGCTTAGAGGACAGGAACTATGGCTACACCTTC. The encoded protein is CASSLEDRNYGYTF.